The 21 T cell receptor beta chains given below trace back to one sample, sequenced in a study of Ad26.COV2.S vaccination and SARS-CoV-2 variants. The treatment denotes: roughly 20 received Ad26.COV2.S at low or high dose, single or two shots; about 5 received placebo; per-sample allocation not given. All samples were drawn on day 63, counting from the first vaccine or placebo injection. The protocol was immunoSEQ multiplex PCR, while the TCRdb copy is restricted to in-frame clones and leaves out a portion. The table records some 520,000 clones, 70% to 90% of them present only once. The sequencing used peripheral blood, collected in a trial of Ad26.COV2.S vaccine versus placebo. The receptors stem from a person aged 18-65 years who received the Ad26.COV2.S COVID-19 vaccine or a placebo.

V is TRBV7-9 and J is TRBJ2-7, with 11 bases identical to TRBD1. The CDR3 length is 15 residues. The trim removed 2 bases at V and 4 bases at J, leaving 4 bases unmatched. CDR1 is SEHNR and CDR2 is FQNEAQ in the germline V gene (reference sequence). The CDR3 DNA follows: TGTGCCAGCAGCTTATCGGGGACAGGGGGGTACGAGCAGTACTTC. It codes for CASSLSGTGGYEQYF.

The CDR3 DNA follows: TGTGCCTGGGGGGACAGGGTGCACGAGCAGTACTTC. Its protein is CAWGDRVHEQYF. The chain carries TRBV30 and TRBJ2-7; TRBD1 aligns across 9 bases. J gave up 5 bases and V 5 bases, and 4 bases lay outside the gene matches. CDR3 length: 12 amino acids. The germline V gene encodes CDR1 GTSNPN and CDR2 SVGIG (reference sequence).

This chain joins TRBV30 and TRBJ1-4; possibly TRBD1 for D (5 bases). The V end lost 0 bases, the J end lost 8 bases, and 16 bases lay between the germline ends. The CDR3 has 15 amino acids. Germline V gene sequence: CDR1 GTSNPN, CDR2 SVGIG (reference sequence). The CDR3 nucleotides read TGTGCCTGGAGTGTTGCAATTCCCCGGGACGAAAAACTGTTTTTT. Translating gives CAWSVAIPRDEKLFF.

The gene calls are TRBV4-1 and TRBJ2-3, with D perhaps matching TRBD1 or TRBD2 (5 bases each). Germline CDR1 MGHRA, CDR2 YSYEKL. CDR3 length: 14 residues. The germline V and J ends were trimmed by 4 bases and 0 bases, with 8 bases remaining between them. The CDR3 is CASSLGDSTDTQYF. CDR3 sequence (DNA): TGCGCCAGCAGCCTAGGGGACAGCACAGATACGCAGTATTTT.

This chain's CDR3 is CASSLGLSSYNSPLHF. In DNA, the CDR3 is TGTGCCAGCAGTTTGGGCCTAAGCTCCTATAATTCACCCCTCCACTTT. The chain employs TRBV11-2 and TRBJ1-6; D is unclear. CDR1 is SGHAT and CDR2 is FQNNGV in the germline V gene. V lost 6 bases and J lost 0, with 12 bases in between. This CDR3 spans 16 amino acids.

This chain uses TRBV9 with TRBJ2-5; D is unclear. Trimming left V 0 bases short and J 4 bases short, with 10 bases between. CDR1 and CDR2 from the germline V gene are SGDLS and YYNGEE. The CDR3 is made up of 14 amino acids. The CDR3 is CASSVELTGETQYF. For the CDR3, the DNA is TGTGCCAGCAGCGTAGAATTAACGGGAGAGACCCAGTACTTC.

The chain uses TRBV5-1 and TRBJ2-3; TRBD2 aligns across 7 bases. The J segment lost 4 bases and the V segment lost 4 bases, leaving 3 bases of the junction unmatched. Germline V lookup: CDR1 SGHRS, CDR2 YFSETQ. CDR3 length: 13 residues. CDR3 sequence (DNA): TGCGCCAGCAGCCCGGGAGGCCCAGATACGCAGTATTTT. Protein sequence: CASSPGGPDTQYF.

As concerns this clone: The identical CDR3 is also encoded by other nucleotide sequences in the sample. The J gene is TRBJ2-5, the V gene TRBV30, with TRBD1 matching over 8 bases. Germline values: CDR1 GTSNPN, CDR2 SVGIG (reference sequence). This CDR3 has 13 residues. The V segment lost 5 bases and the J segment 2 bases; nucleotides outside the gene matches: 4. The CDR3 sequence is CAWSRGLQETQYF. CDR3 bases: TGTGCCTGGTCCAGGGGGCTGCAAGAGACCCAGTACTTC.

The chain carries TRBV19 and TRBJ2-3; D perhaps matches TRBD1 (5 bases). From germline, CDR1 is LNHDA and CDR2 SQIVND (reference sequence). The CDR3 has 13 amino acids. The V end was cut by 2 bases, the J end by 8 bases, with 11 bases between. CDR3 sequence: CASSITQQGTQYF. The CDR3 coding sequence is TGTGCCAGTAGTATAACCCAGCAGGGTACGCAGTATTTT. The full variable domain, with the rest looked up from reference TRBV19 and TRBJ2-3, is DGGITQSPKYLFRKEGQNVTLSCEQNLNHDAMYWYRQDPGQGLRLIYYSQIVNDFQKGDIAEGYSVSREKKESFPLTVTSAQKNPTAFYLCASSITQQGTQYFGPGTRLTVL.

The rearrangement joins TRBV9 to TRBJ1-1; unclear D gene. This CDR3 region has 14 residues. From germline, CDR1 is SGDLS and CDR2 YYNGEE. V was shortened by 2 bases and J by 0 bases, with 8 bases between the two germline ends. The CDR3 reads CASSVEGLNTEAFF. The CDR3 nucleotides are TGTGCCAGCAGCGTGGAGGGCCTGAACACTGAAGCTTTCTTT.

The CDR3 sequence is CASMEGARQPQHF. The CDR3 DNA reads as TGTGCCAGCATGGAGGGGGCGCGACAGCCCCAGCATTTT. This chain connects TRBV2 to TRBJ1-5; the match to TRBD1 covers 7 bases. Germline V lookup: CDR1 SNHLY, CDR2 FYNNEI. Trimming cost V 7 bases and J 7 bases; bases outside gene matches: 7. The CDR3 spans 13 residues.

This clone appeared once. This chain joins TRBV19 and TRBJ1-5; tentative D call: TRBD1 (5 bases). In germline, CDR1 is LNHDA, CDR2 SQIVND (reference sequence). This CDR3 is built from 16 residues. V was pared by 3 bases and J by 8 bases, with 20 bases between. The CDR3 sequence: CASSITGEGEGKPQHF. CDR3 DNA: TGTGCCAGTAGTATTACAGGTGAAGGAGAGGGGAAGCCCCAGCATTTT.

This chain connects TRBV19 to TRBJ1-1; TRBD1 is a possible D gene (6 bases). Germline V gene data show CDR1 as LNHDA and CDR2 as SQIVND (reference sequence). The CDR3 length is 13 residues. The V and J ends lost 6 bases and 1 base respectively, with 9 bases between them. CDR3 sequence (DNA): TGTGCCAGTAGGAAGGGGGGGAACACTGAAGCTTTCTTT. Amino acid sequence: CASRKGGNTEAFF.

J is TRBJ2-5 and V is TRBV20-1, with unresolved D. Germline CDR1 and CDR2: DFQATT and SNEGSKA (reference sequence). This CDR3 is built from 13 residues. The V and J ends lost 3 bases and 2 bases respectively, with 10 bases between them. The CDR3 bases are TGCAGTGCTAGTCTCAGAACTCAAGAGACCCAGTACTTC. Protein sequence: CSASLRTQETQYF.

As to this clone: Other DNA variants within this sample encode the same CDR3. The chain joins TRBV19 to TRBJ1-5, with 7 positions matching TRBD1. CDR1 and CDR2 from the germline V gene are LNHDA and SQIVND (reference sequence). The CDR3 sequence is 13 residues long. V trimming: 7 bases; J trimming: 4 bases; junction bases outside the gene matches: 4. CDR3 protein: CASNRGGNQPQHF. The CDR3 bases are TGTGCCAGTAACAGGGGCGGTAATCAGCCCCAGCATTTT.

The J gene is TRBJ1-6, the V gene TRBV2; the D is unclear. The V gene's germline CDR1 is SNHLY and CDR2 FYNNEI. The CDR3 length is 15 residues. Deletions cut 7 bases from V and 6 bases from J, with 16 bases between. The CDR3 nucleotides are TGTGCCAGCATAGTGGGCACTACTGTTAATTCACCCCTCCACTTT. It codes for CASIVGTTVNSPLHF.

This clone was picked up a small number of times. The chain couples TRBV6-2 or TRBV6-3 to TRBJ2-1, with D tentatively TRBD2 (6 bases). There are 16 residues in the CDR3. The V end was cut by 1 base, the J end by 5 bases, with 15 bases between. Germline CDR1 MNHEY, CDR2 SVGEGT. The CDR3 loop reads CASSYLLAGSNNEQFF. The CDR3 coding sequence is TGTGCCAGCAGTTACTTGTTGGCGGGAAGTAACAATGAGCAGTTCTTC.

The genes are TRBV28 and TRBJ2-7, with 7 bases aligning to TRBD1. Germline-derived CDR1 and CDR2 are MDHEN and SYDVKM. V shed 6 bases and J 3 bases; nucleotides not matched to a gene: 14. CDR3 length: 16 residues. The chain's CDR3 is CASRSPGQNVFYEQYF. CDR3 bases: TGTGCCAGCAGATCCCCGGGACAGAACGTCTTCTACGAGCAGTACTTC.

The chain uses TRBV5-1 and TRBJ2-1, with 9 bases identical to TRBD2. Losses at the gene ends were 6 bases for V and 10 bases for J; bases not matched to a gene: 8. Germline CDR1 is SGHRS and CDR2 is YFSETQ. The CDR3 is made up of 13 amino acids. CDR3: CASTLLAGREQFF. CDR3 nucleotides: TGCGCCAGCACGCTGCTAGCGGGAAGGGAGCAGTTCTTC.

The rearrangement links TRBV4-1 to TRBJ2-1, with D hard to call. Trimming took off 2 bases at V and 0 bases at J, with 11 bases between the two ends. CDR3 size: 16 residues. Germline CDR1 MGHRA, CDR2 YSYEKL. CDR3 protein: CASSQSLTSSYNEQFF. The DNA for the CDR3 is TGCGCCAGCAGCCAATCATTAACAAGCTCCTACAATGAGCAGTTCTTC.

The V call is TRBV7-2, the J call TRBJ2-7; weak D call: TRBD2 (5 bases). V lost 4 bases, J lost 2 bases, and 15 bases lay in between. Germline lookup yields CDR1 SGHTA and CDR2 FQGNSA. This CDR3 is built from 15 residues. In DNA form, the CDR3 reads TGTGCCAGCAGCTCCGGAGGAGGAACAACCTACGAGCAGTACTTC. Its protein is CASSSGGGTTYEQYF.